These 11 T cell receptor beta chains were all obtained from the same sample, sequenced in a study of blood T cell repertoires in COVID-19 (dated by TCRdb to the early 2020s). The library was made by the immunoSEQ multiplex PCR assay. TCRdb provides this immuneACCESS table in a form limited to in-frame rearrangements. Some clones are lacking; in checked studies, under half of them reflect an unresolved V gene, and why the rest are absent is not known. Counted in this sample were approximately 70,000 clones; about four fifths of them appeared once. The ten largest clonotypes hold about a tenth of the sample. The sequenced material came from peripheral blood. These receptors originate from a woman of 80 years or more with acute or convalescent COVID-19.

The chain has TRBV19 and TRBJ1-1, with TRBD1 identical over 7 bases. Trimming at V came to 7 bases and at J to 0 bases, leaving 5 bases not matched to a gene. Germline values: CDR1 LNHDA, CDR2 SQIVND (reference sequence). This CDR3 spans 14 amino acids. Written as DNA, the CDR3 is TGTGCCAGTACCAACAGGGGTATGAACACTGAAGCTTTCTTT. Protein sequence: CASTNRGMNTEAFF.

The chain links TRBV24-1 to TRBJ2-1; 7 bases line up with TRBD2. From germline, CDR1 is KGHDR and CDR2 SFDVKD. This CDR3 region has 14 residues. The V gene end was trimmed by 7 bases and the J gene end by 7 bases; junction bases not matched to a gene: 9. CDR3 nucleotides: TGTGCCACCAGCAAAGGGGAGGGATGGAATGAGCAGTTCTTC. Its translation is CATSKGEGWNEQFF.

This clone occurred once. This chain links TRBV12-3 or TRBV12-4 with TRBJ1-2; 7 bases map to TRBD1. V was pared by 5 bases and J by 8 bases, with 8 bases of the junction left unmatched. The CDR3 is 13 residues long. CDR3 nucleotides: TGTGCCAGCAGTAAGGGACAGCATCGGGGCTACACCTTC. This translates into CASSKGQHRGYTF.

The chain has TRBV11-2 and TRBJ2-3; no clear D gene. Germline V gene data show CDR1 as SGHAT and CDR2 as FQNNGV. Trimming took 4 bases from V and 2 from J, leaving 13 bases between them. This CDR3 has 15 amino acids. CDR3 DNA: TGTGCCAGCAGCTCGGCGCCGGGTCCCACAGATACGCAGTATTTT. This gives the protein CASSSAPGPTDTQYF.

The chain joins TRBV5-1 to TRBJ2-3; 8 nucleotides match TRBD1. Germline V gene data show CDR1 as SGHRS and CDR2 as YFSETQ. The J segment lost 4 bases and the V segment lost 5 bases, leaving 6 bases of the junction unmatched. CDR3 length: 14 amino acids. CDR3 residues: CASSPGQVSDTQYF. For the CDR3, the DNA is TGCGCCAGCAGTCCGGGACAGGTCTCAGATACGCAGTATTTT.

J is TRBJ1-3 and V is TRBV7-9; D is ambiguous. Trimming took 0 bases from V and 1 from J, leaving 4 bases between them. The CDR3 is 14 residues long. Germline lookup yields CDR1 SEHNR and CDR2 FQNEAQ (reference sequence). The DNA for the CDR3 is TGTGCCAGCAGCTTAGCCGGGTCTGGAAACACCATATATTTT. This sequence encodes CASSLAGSGNTIYF.

The rearrangement links TRBV9 to TRBJ2-7, with 11 nucleotides matching TRBD2. CDR1 and CDR2 from the germline V gene are SGDLS and YYNGEE. The CDR3 consists of 15 residues. V lost 0 bases to trimming and J lost 5 bases; unmatched junction nucleotides: 4. CDR3 coding DNA: TGTGCCAGCAGCGTAGCGCTAGCGGGGGGCAACGAGCAGTACTTC. The encoded protein is CASSVALAGGNEQYF.

The chain combines TRBV2 with TRBJ1-1; D possibly corresponds to TRBD1 (6 bases). The CDR3 totals 13 residues. Germline V CDR1 and CDR2: SNHLY, FYNNEI. V lost 10 bases and J 1 base, leaving 13 bases between the germline ends. Written as DNA, the CDR3 is TGTGCCATCATTATAGGGGGGAACACTGAAGCTTTCTTT. This encodes CAIIIGGNTEAFF. The entire variable domain, with the rest obtained from reference TRBV2 and TRBJ1-1, is as follows: EPEVTQTPSHQVTQMGQEVILRCVPISNHLYFYWYRQILGQKVEFLVSFYNNEISEKSEIFDDQFSVERPDGSNFTLKIRSTKLEDSAMYFCAIIIGGNTEAFFGQGTRLTVV.

This clone was detected once. The genes are TRBV7-9 and TRBJ1-5; 8 nucleotides match TRBD1. Germline loops: CDR1 SEHNR, CDR2 FQNEAQ (reference sequence). With V trimmed by 5 bases and J by 5 bases, 5 bases remained unmatched. The length of the CDR3 is 14 residues. CDR3 loop: CASSPGTGYQPQHF. CDR3 DNA: TGTGCCAGCAGCCCAGGGACAGGATATCAGCCCCAGCATTTT.

The chain links TRBV5-6 to TRBJ2-2, with unresolved D. This CDR3 contains 12 residues. Germline CDR1 SGHDT, CDR2 YYEEEE. The V gene lost 2 bases and the J gene lost 4 bases, with 3 bases spanning the gap. The CDR3 sequence is CASSFGTGELFF. The CDR3 region has the DNA TGTGCCAGCAGCTTCGGCACCGGGGAGCTGTTTTTT.

The genes are TRBV6-6 and TRBJ1-2; 7 nucleotides line up with TRBD1. The CDR3 has 15 residues. CDR1 and CDR2 from the germline V gene are MNHNY and SVGAGI (reference sequence). The V gene end was trimmed by 0 bases and the J gene end by 4 bases; junction bases not matched to a gene: 5. This CDR3 is CASSYSGGSSYGYTF. The CDR3 DNA follows: TGTGCCAGCAGTTACTCAGGGGGCAGTTCCTATGGCTACACCTTC.